This TCR beta chain was captured by sequencing in a study of cytomegalovirus exposure and HLA in healthy donors. Study-wide points: Associated with cytomegalovirus, according to the listing, were 164 TCR beta chains.

Worth noting for this clone: Its antigen is unidentified.

A multiplex PCR was run with 60 Vbeta primers and 13 Jbeta primers. Method: immunoSEQ multiplex PCR; TCRdb's copy keeps in-frame clones and lacks some. The table shows some 150,000 clones, with about 78% occurring only once. The sequenced sample was PBMCs. The sequence was collected from a man younger than 35 in good health and CMV-seronegative.

CDR3 DNA: TGTGCCAGCAGCGTAGCTACGGACAGGGACTACGAGCAGTACTTC. Its translation: CASSVATDRDYEQYF. This chain links TRBV9 with TRBJ2-7; 8 nucleotides align to TRBD1. Trimming at V came to 0 bases and at J to 3 bases, leaving 5 bases not matched to a gene. The CDR3 loop spans 15 amino acids. From germline, CDR1 is SGDLS and CDR2 YYNGEE.